The 18 T cell receptor beta chains below were found in one sample sequenced in a study of T-cell reconstitution after alpha-beta-depleted transplantation in children. Unique molecular identifiers were used to barcode this TCRbeta library. TCRdb analysed the PCR reads with MiXCR anew, one entry per CDR3 protein. Of about 360,000 distinct CDR3 sequences detected, about an eighth appear once; the ten largest clones hold 3.5% to 4.5%. This sample comprised PBMCs, obtained from the stem cell graft. Every receptor here comes from a human donor who donated a stem cell graft to a child with Fanconi anemia.

The V and J genes are TRBV24-1 and TRBJ2-7, with TRBD1 matching over 7 bases. This CDR3 comprises 19 residues. Germline V gives CDR1 KGHDR, CDR2 SFDVKD. V shed 3 bases, J shed 4 bases, and the junction held 20 bases outside the gene matches. CDR3 DNA: TGTGCCACCAGTGATCTACCCCGGGACAGCGGCCTTCTCGAGTACGAGCAGTACGTC. As protein: CATSDLPRDSGLLEYEQYV.

At least ten counts were recorded for this clonotype. The V and J genes are TRBV5-1 and TRBJ2-7, with 7 bases aligning to TRBD2. Per germline, CDR1 SGHRS and CDR2 YFSETQ. This CDR3 spans 15 amino acids. The junction had 10 bases not matched to a gene; V was cut back by 0 bases and J by 7 bases. CDR3 sequence: CASSLEWTRSREQYF. CDR3 nucleotides: TGCGCCAGCAGCTTGGAGTGGACTAGGAGTCGAGAGCAGTACTTC.

V is TRBV4-2 and J is TRBJ2-3; D is perhaps TRBD2 (5 bases). The V and J ends lost 0 bases and 3 bases respectively, with 13 bases between them. From germline, CDR1 is LGHNA and CDR2 YNFKEQ. CDR3 size: 16 residues. The CDR3: CASSQEAASPTDTQYF. The CDR3 DNA follows: TGTGCCAGCAGCCAAGAAGCGGCGAGCCCTACAGATACGCAGTATTTT.

This clonotype turned up a few times. This chain connects TRBV4-3 to TRBJ1-4, with D possibly TRBD1 on 6 matching bases. Per the germline V gene, CDR1 is LGHNA and CDR2 is YSLEER. The V and J ends lost 0 bases and 4 bases respectively, with 15 bases between them. The CDR3 has 17 residues. The chain's CDR3 is CASSQDPGTGINEKLFF. CDR3 DNA: TGCGCCAGCAGCCAAGATCCGGGAACAGGGATTAATGAAAAACTGTTTTTT.

V is TRBV11-2 and J is TRBJ2-1; 7 bases match TRBD1. CDR1 is SGHAT, CDR2 FQNNGV, per germline. V lost 5 bases, J lost 6 bases, and 7 bases stayed unmatched. The CDR3 is 14 residues long. The CDR3: CASSPSTGLNEQFF. CDR3 in DNA: TGTGCCAGCAGCCCGTCGACAGGGCTCAATGAGCAGTTCTTC.

This clonotype was seen a few times. The chain employs TRBV27 and TRBJ1-1, with D unresolved. This CDR3 is built from 13 residues. V was shortened by 0 bases and J by 7 bases, with 9 bases between the two germline ends. The germline V gene has CDR1 MNHEY and CDR2 SMNVEV (reference sequence). In DNA form, the CDR3 reads TGTGCCAGCAGTTTATCGTCCAACGGTGAAGCTTTCTTT. It specifies CASSLSSNGEAFF.

This clonotype was counted at least ten times. This chain uses TRBV28 with TRBJ1-2; D is perhaps TRBD1 (6 bases). Per the germline V gene, CDR1 is MDHEN and CDR2 is SYDVKM. The CDR3 is 13 residues long. V was pared by 3 bases and J by 2 bases, with 7 bases between. The chain's CDR3 is CASSFQGNYGYTF. The CDR3, as DNA: TGTGCCAGCAGTTTTCAGGGGAACTATGGCTACACCTTC.

The chain has TRBV4-2 and TRBJ2-6; 8 nucleotides line up with TRBD1. The trim removed 2 bases at V and 0 bases at J, leaving 9 bases unmatched. Germline V gene sequence: CDR1 LGHNA, CDR2 YNFKEQ. This CDR3 region has 19 residues. The CDR3 loop reads CASSQLPVGQGSGANVLTF. CDR3 DNA sequence: TGTGCCAGCAGCCAACTCCCGGTTGGACAGGGCTCTGGGGCCAACGTCCTGACTTTC.

This clonotype has just a few counts. The genes are TRBV9 and TRBJ1-1; D is ambiguous. CDR1 is SGDLS, CDR2 YYNGEE, per germline. This CDR3 comprises 14 residues. V lost 2 bases and J lost 2, with 10 bases in between. The CDR3: CASSVGRDNTEAFF. In DNA form, the CDR3 reads TGTGCCAGCAGCGTCGGACGGGATAACACTGAAGCTTTCTTT.

The chain combines TRBV7-2 with TRBJ2-7, with 8 positions matching TRBD1. The germline gives CDR1 SGHTA, CDR2 FQGNSA. V gave up 5 bases and J gave up 7 bases; unmatched junction bases: 7. The CDR3 totals 13 residues. The CDR3 here is CASSPDRVEEQYF. Here the CDR3 DNA reads TGTGCCAGCAGCCCGGACAGGGTAGAAGAGCAGTACTTC.

This clonotype showed up many times. This rearrangement joins TRBV20-1 to TRBJ2-5; 12 bases agree with TRBD2. Looked up from germline, CDR1 is DFQATT and CDR2 is SNEGSKA (reference sequence). Unmatched junction bases numbered 8, after V lost 4 bases and J lost 5 bases. The CDR3 totals 15 residues. The CDR3 loop reads CSATRTSGVGETQYF. The CDR3 nucleotides are TGCAGTGCTACCCGGACTAGCGGGGTCGGGGAGACCCAGTACTTC.

This clonotype came up a few times. The chain recombines TRBV7-9 with TRBJ2-2; D not certain. Germline V gene data show CDR1 as SEHNR and CDR2 as FQNEAQ (reference sequence). This CDR3 spans 13 amino acids. Trimming took 2 bases from V and 14 from J, leaving 15 bases between them. The CDR3 loop is CASSLNSVPELFF. The CDR3 DNA follows: TGTGCCAGCAGCTTAAATTCAGTCCCTGAACTGTTTTTT.

In its sample, this clonotype was seen many times. V usage is TRBV5-6 and J usage is TRBJ1-1; D remains ambiguous. V was pared by 0 bases and J by 4 bases, with 7 bases between. Per the germline V gene, CDR1 is SGHDT and CDR2 is YYEEEE. The CDR3 has 13 residues. CDR3 amino acids: CASSLGFGTEAFF. Here the CDR3 DNA reads TGTGCCAGCAGCTTGGGATTTGGCACTGAAGCTTTCTTT.

V usage is TRBV5-1 and J usage is TRBJ2-1; tentative D call: TRBD1 (5 bases). The V and J ends lost 4 bases and 10 bases respectively, with 15 bases between them. The germline gives CDR1 SGHRS, CDR2 YFSETQ. The CDR3 is 13 amino acids. CDR3 sequence: CASSLLGPGEQFF. DNA for the CDR3: TGCGCCAGCAGCCTGTTGGGGCCCGGGGAGCAGTTCTTC.

This clonotype was counted only a few times. The chain uses TRBV5-1 and TRBJ2-1, with 14 bases identical to TRBD2. Germline CDR1 and CDR2: SGHRS and YFSETQ. J lost 8 bases, V lost 3 bases, and 10 bases had no gene match. The CDR3 loop spans 17 amino acids. CDR3 residues: CASSSGTSGGRVYEQFF. The CDR3 DNA sequence: TGCGCCAGCAGCTCCGGGACTAGCGGGGGCCGGGTCTATGAGCAGTTCTTC. The entire variable domain, with the rest obtained from reference TRBV5-1 and TRBJ2-1, is as follows: KAGVTQTPRYLIKTRGQQVTLSCSPISGHRSVSWYQQTPGQGLQFLFEYFSETQRNKGNFPGRFSGRQFSNSRSEMNVSTLELGDSALYLCASSSGTSGGRVYEQFFGPGTRLTVL.

DNA for the CDR3: TGTGCCAGCAGACCTAGGGACAGAGTTACGGACAATGAGCAGTTCTTC. Its protein is CASRPRDRVTDNEQFF. V gene TRBV12-3 or TRBV12-4 combines with J gene TRBJ2-1, with TRBD1 matching 7 bases. This CDR3 contains 16 residues. V was pared by 6 bases and J by 5 bases, with 13 bases of the junction left unmatched.

The sample holds many counts of this clonotype. CDR3 loop: CASSSGQRYQETQYF. The CDR3, as DNA: TGTGCCAGCAGTTCGGGACAGAGGTACCAAGAGACCCAGTACTTC. The V gene is TRBV28, the J gene TRBJ2-5; 7 bases are shared with TRBD1. J lost 0 bases, V lost 4 bases, and 5 bases had no gene match. The CDR3 loop spans 15 amino acids. Germline values: CDR1 MDHEN, CDR2 SYDVKM.

This clonotype was observed a few times. The genes are TRBV27 and TRBJ1-1; the D is unclear. V was pared by 8 bases and J by 1 base, with 11 bases between. CDR3 length: 13 residues. CDR1 is MNHEY and CDR2 is SMNVEV in the germline V gene (reference sequence). The CDR3, as DNA: TGTGCCAGCCAACGGACCGGGAACACTGAAGCTTTCTTT. This sequence encodes CASQRTGNTEAFF.